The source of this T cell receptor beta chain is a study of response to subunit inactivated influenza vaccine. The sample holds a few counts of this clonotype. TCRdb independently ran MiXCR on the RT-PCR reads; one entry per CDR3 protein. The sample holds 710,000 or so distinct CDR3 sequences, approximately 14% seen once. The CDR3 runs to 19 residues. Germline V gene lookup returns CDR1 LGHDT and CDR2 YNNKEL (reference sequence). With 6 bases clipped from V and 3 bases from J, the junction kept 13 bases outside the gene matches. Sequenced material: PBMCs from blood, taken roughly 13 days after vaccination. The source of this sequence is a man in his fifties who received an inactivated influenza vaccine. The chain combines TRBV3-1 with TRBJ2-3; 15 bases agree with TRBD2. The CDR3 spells CASSLLGLAGGPTTDTQYF. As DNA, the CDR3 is TGTGCCAGCAGTCTACTCGGACTAGCGGGGGGGCCTACGACAGATACGCAGTATTTT.